The TCR beta chain described here comes from a study of regulatory T cells in long-lasting Graves disease (dated by TCRdb to the early 2020s). With regard to the full study: Newly diagnosed Graves' disease patients had taken antithyroid drugs for less than 3 months. Persistent Graves' disease patients were compared with newly diagnosed Graves' disease patients by peripheral blood TCR sequencing and RNA sequencing. The study was conducted in China and was registered as a clinical trial. A total of approximately 35 samples underwent TCR sequencing: some 13 from persistent and around 20 from newly diagnosed Graves' disease patients.

Overall results and qualifications from the work: Persistent Graves' disease patients showed lower TCR Shannon entropy and fewer highly expanded clones than newly diagnosed patients, suggesting clonal expansion. Peripheral blood alone was examined, since thyroid tissue, which constituted the primary lesion, could not be accessed. Sequencing and analysis were restricted to the TCR beta chain. More public clonotypes were shared among persistent patients (under 3,000) than among newly diagnosed patients (966). As a limitation, the authors acknowledged that the small sample size may reduce accuracy. Persistent disease showed preferential use of TRBV28, TRBJ1-2 and TRBJ2-5, whereas newly diagnosed disease favored TRBV20-1 and TRBJ2-1.

What this sample's time point label stands for: newly diagnosed GD, antithyroid drugs for less than 3 months. For both TCR sequencing and RNA sequencing, RNA was extracted from PBMCs using TRIzol. The diagnosis of Graves' disease followed American Thyroid Association guidelines. Recruitment of patients was carried out at an endocrinology department in Xi'an, China. Each patient gave 8.5 to 9.5 milliliters of peripheral blood, collected in an EDTA anticoagulant tube. PBMCs were isolated by Ficoll Paque Plus density gradient separation without further T cell sorting. RNA quality was checked with an Agilent 2100 Bioanalyzer and agarose gel, and concentration with a NanoDrop 2000. This clonotype has a count of ten or more. Its specific antigen is unknown. No base-level quality is on record; no much larger clone is a single base apart. Preparation of the library involved multiplex PCR. Sequencer: Illumina HiSeq 4000. iRepertoire HTBI primers and Arm-PCR amplification of CDR3 regions were used to construct TCR beta libraries. Gel purification was performed on PCR products prior to sequencing. Turning to the authors' computational methods: A total of fewer than 70 TRBV and 14 TRBJ segments were identified across samples and were used for gene usage analysis of CDR3 amino acid clonotypes. Filtered high-quality paired reads were merged into contigs using COPE and FqMerger. BLAST was used to align contigs to IMGT TRBV, TRBD and TRBJ reference genes, and CDR3 was defined according to IMGT. Clonotypes above 0.1% frequency were classified as highly expanded clones. Shannon entropy served as the measure of repertoire diversity, while the Gini coefficient captured V-J evenness. A clonotype was considered public if more than one individual shared it. TCRdb applied fastp at Q25 and MiXCR to the public reads, then kept only in-frame beta chains. All rows with the same CDR3 protein become a single entry with the most common DNA and genes. These V and J calls originate from TCRdb's pipeline instead of the authors' own analysis. For this sample there are under 450,000 distinct CDR3 sequences; 10% to 15% appear just once. 15% to 20% of the sample lies in the top ten.

The germline V end is reduced by 4 bases and the J end by 6 bases; junction bases left unmatched: 13. From its cysteine to its phenylalanine, the CDR3 spans 16 amino acids. CDR3 DNA only is kept here, 48 bases in frame from base 1. This sample also belongs to another study, concerning T cells in Graves' hyperthyroidism and ophthalmopathy. Per that second paper: Stable Graves' hyperthyroidism was defined as no progression to ophthalmopathy during 18 months of follow-up. Hyperthyroidism patients were newly diagnosed, with disease duration under 2 months, and aged 18 to 65 years. Patients with uncontrolled infections, other autoimmune diseases, pregnancy or lactation were excluded. Diagnoses relied on clinical symptoms, serum thyroxine and TRAb, thyroid ultrasound and orbital computed tomography. A first-round RT-PCR of the TCR CDR3 used the HTBI primer set with the Qiagen OneStep RT-PCR kit. Most expanded thyroid clonotypes (frequency above 0.001) were also found in blood, which suggests that blood repertoires may mirror thyroid immune responses. A model built on a 13 V-J signature distinguished ophthalmopathy from stable hyperthyroidism, reaching around 90% sensitivity and about 81% specificity in cross-validation and 80%/75% in testing. In validation, the model predicted progression to ophthalmopathy a median of 6.5 months before onset, with around 70% sensitivity and roughly 73% specificity. To identify distinguishing TCR V-J signatures, a discovery cohort of around 98 patients was used, comprising some 45 with Graves' ophthalmopathy and some 60 with stable Graves' hyperthyroidism. An independent validation cohort of under 20 hyperthyroidism patients and approximately 17 patients who later progressed to ophthalmopathy tested prospective prediction of ophthalmopathy. The 75 to 100 discovery patients were randomly divided into training and test sets at a 7:3 ratio. Thyroid tissue and blood T-cell repertoires from roughly 6 Graves' hyperthyroidism patients were also compared in the study. After sampling, hyperthyroidism patients received methimazole starting at 30 mg daily, and ophthalmopathy patients received high-dose intravenous methylprednisolone. Libraries were constructed in a second round of multiplex PCR, after which size selection and purification were performed. Sequencing of the libraries was done on an Illumina HiSeq2000 using paired-end 100 bp reads. Raw data were processed with SOAPnuke, discarding reads with adapters, uncalled bases, mean Phred below 15, or no exact constant-primer or identifier match. High-quality paired reads were merged with COPE v1.2.5, and unique nucleotide sequences were defined as clonotypes. Clonotypes were aligned to IMGT TRBV, TRBD and TRBJ reference segments using MiTCR v1.1. Analysis was restricted to V-J combinations with a frequency above 0.0001, which covered about 99% of repertoires. A TCS score was defined as the ratio of F50 (clonal expansion) to E x V (chaos), with BLOSUM62-based TCRdist applied between CDR3 peptides within each V-J. Welch's t-statistics and random forest reduced several hundred V-J features to 13, which were used in a naive Bayes classifier (R e1071). No statistical method was used to fix the sample size in advance, and group allocation was not hidden from the investigators. The paper reports TCR Vbeta CDR3 sequencing of over 120 peripheral blood samples: under 45 ophthalmopathy, fewer than 80 hyperthyroidism and around 17 progressor patients.

The V gene is TRBV12-3 or TRBV12-4 and the J gene is TRBJ2-5; TRBD1 lines up with 8 middle nucleotides. This material consisted of peripheral blood mononuclear cells (PBMCs), taken at new diagnosis, from a patient treated with antithyroid drugs. This TCR was recovered from a woman between 18 and 29 years old with Graves disease. Donor details come from another sample of the same person, matched by shared clones. The DNA reads TGTGCCAGCAGTTCAATTTTCGGACAGGGAATAAAGACCCAGTACTTC. Its protein is CASSSIFGQGIKTQYF.